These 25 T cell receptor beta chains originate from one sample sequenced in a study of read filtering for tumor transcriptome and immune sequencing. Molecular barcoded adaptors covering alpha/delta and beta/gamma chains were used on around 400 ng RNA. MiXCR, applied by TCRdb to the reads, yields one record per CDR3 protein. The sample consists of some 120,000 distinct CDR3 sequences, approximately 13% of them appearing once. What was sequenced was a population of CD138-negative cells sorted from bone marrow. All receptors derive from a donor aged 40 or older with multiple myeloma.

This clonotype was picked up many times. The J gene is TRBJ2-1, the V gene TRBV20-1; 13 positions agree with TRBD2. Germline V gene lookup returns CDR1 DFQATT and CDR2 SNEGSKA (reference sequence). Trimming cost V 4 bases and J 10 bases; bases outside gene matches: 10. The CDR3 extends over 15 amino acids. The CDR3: CSATETSGRALEQFF. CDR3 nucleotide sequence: TGCAGTGCTACAGAAACTAGCGGGAGGGCCCTGGAGCAGTTCTTC.

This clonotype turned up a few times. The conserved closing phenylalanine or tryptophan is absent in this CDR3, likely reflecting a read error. As DNA, the CDR3 is TGTGCCAGCACACGGGGGCCCCAAGAGACCCAGTACCTC. Residues: CASTRGPQETQYL. The V call is TRBV28, the J call TRBJ2-5; D may correspond to TRBD1 or TRBD2 (6 bases each). With 7 bases removed from V and 1 base from J, the gap between germline ends came to 10 bases. CDR3 length: 13 amino acids. Germline V lookup: CDR1 MDHEN, CDR2 SYDVKM.

The CDR3, as DNA: TGTGCCAGTAGGCCGGGGACAGGGGGTTACAATCAGCCCCAGCATTTT. This codes for CASRPGTGGYNQPQHF. The J gene is TRBJ1-5, the V gene TRBV19, with 11 bases that match TRBD1. The CDR3 extends over 16 amino acids. Germline V CDR1 and CDR2: LNHDA, SQIVND (reference sequence). The V gene end was trimmed by 6 bases and the J gene end by 3 bases; junction bases not matched to a gene: 7.

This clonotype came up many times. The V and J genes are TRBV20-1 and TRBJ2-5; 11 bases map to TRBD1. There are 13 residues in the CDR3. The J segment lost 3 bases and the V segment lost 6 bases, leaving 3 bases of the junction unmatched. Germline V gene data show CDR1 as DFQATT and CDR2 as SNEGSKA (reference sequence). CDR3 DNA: TGCAGTGCCGGACAGGGGGCGGAAGAGACCCAGTACTTC. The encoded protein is CSAGQGAEETQYF.

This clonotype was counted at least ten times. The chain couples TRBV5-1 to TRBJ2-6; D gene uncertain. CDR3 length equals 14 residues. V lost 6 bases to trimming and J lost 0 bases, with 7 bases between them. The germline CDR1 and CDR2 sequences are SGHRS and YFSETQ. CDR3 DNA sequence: TGCGCCAGCACTCCCAGCTCTGGGGCCAACGTCCTGACTTTC. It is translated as CASTPSSGANVLTF.

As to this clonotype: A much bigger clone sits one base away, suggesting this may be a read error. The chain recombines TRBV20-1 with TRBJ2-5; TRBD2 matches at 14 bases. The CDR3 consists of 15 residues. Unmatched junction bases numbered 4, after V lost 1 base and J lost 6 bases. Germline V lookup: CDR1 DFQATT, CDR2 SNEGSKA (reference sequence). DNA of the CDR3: TGCAGTGCTAGAGGGACTAGCGGGGGGTATAAGACCCAGTACTTC. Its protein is CSARGTSGGYKTQYF.

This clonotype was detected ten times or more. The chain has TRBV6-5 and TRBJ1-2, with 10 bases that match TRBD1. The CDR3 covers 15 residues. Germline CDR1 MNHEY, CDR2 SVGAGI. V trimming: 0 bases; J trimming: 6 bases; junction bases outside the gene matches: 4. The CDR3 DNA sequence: TGTGCCAGCAGTTACTCCCGACAGGGGGCCAATGGCTACACCTTC. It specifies CASSYSRQGANGYTF.

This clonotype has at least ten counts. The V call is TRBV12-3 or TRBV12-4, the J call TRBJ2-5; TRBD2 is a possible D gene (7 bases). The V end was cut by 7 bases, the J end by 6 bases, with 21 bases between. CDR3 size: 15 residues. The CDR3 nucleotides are TGTGCCAGCACTCCAACCGGGGGGCGGGGGAAGACCCAGTACTTC. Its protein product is CASTPTGGRGKTQYF.

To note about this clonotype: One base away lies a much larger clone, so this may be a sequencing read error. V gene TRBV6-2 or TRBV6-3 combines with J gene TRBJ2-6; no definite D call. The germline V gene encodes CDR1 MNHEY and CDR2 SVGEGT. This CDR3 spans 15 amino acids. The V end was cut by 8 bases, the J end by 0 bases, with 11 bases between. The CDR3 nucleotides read TGTGCCAGCCGGTCAGATAACTCTGGGGCCAACGTCCTGACTTTC. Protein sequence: CASRSDNSGANVLTF.

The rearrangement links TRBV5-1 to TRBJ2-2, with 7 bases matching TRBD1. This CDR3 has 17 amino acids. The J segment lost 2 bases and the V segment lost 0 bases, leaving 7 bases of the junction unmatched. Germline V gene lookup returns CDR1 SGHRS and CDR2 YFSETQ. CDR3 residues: CASSLVGQANNTGELFF. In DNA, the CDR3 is TGCGCCAGCAGCTTGGTAGGACAGGCCAACAACACCGGGGAGCTGTTTTTT.

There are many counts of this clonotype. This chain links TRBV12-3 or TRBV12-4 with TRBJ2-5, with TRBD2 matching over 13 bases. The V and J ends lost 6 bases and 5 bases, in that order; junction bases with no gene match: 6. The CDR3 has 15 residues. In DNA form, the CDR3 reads TGTGCCAGCAGCCGGGGACTAGCGGGACTCGAGACCCAGTACTTC. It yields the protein CASSRGLAGLETQYF.

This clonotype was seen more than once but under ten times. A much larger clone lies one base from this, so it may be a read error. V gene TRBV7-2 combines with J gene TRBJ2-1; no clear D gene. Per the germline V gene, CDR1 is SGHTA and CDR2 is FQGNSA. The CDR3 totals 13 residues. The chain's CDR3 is CAAPGSSYNEQFF. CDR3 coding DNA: TGTGCAGCCCCCGGCAGCTCCTACAATGAGCAGTTCTTC.

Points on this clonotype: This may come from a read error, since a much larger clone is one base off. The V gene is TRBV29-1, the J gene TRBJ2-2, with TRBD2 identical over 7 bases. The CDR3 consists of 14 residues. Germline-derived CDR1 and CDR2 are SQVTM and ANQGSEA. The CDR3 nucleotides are TGCTGCGGTGCTTCTAGCGGGAACACCGGGGAGCTGTTTTTT. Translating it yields CCGASSGNTGELFF.

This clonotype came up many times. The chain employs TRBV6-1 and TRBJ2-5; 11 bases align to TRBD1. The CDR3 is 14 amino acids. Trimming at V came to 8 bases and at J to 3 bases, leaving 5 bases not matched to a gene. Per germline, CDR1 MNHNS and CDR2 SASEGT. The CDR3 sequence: CASLDRGLEETQYF. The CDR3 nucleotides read TGTGCCAGCCTGGACAGGGGGCTCGAAGAGACCCAGTACTTC.

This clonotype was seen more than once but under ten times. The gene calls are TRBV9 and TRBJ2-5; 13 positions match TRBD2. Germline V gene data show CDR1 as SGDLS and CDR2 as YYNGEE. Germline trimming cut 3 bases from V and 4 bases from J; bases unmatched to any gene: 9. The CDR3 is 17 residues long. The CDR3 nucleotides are TGTGCCAGCAGCGCTTTTGGACTAGCGGGAGTATTAGAGACCCAGTACTTC. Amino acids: CASSAFGLAGVLETQYF.

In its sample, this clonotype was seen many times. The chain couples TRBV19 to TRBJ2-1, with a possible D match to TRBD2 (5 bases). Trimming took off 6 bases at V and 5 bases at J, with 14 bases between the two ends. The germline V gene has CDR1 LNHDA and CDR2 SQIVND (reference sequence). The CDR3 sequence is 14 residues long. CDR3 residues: CASRSVGGDNEQFF. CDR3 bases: TGTGCCAGTAGATCGGTAGGAGGTGACAATGAGCAGTTCTTC.

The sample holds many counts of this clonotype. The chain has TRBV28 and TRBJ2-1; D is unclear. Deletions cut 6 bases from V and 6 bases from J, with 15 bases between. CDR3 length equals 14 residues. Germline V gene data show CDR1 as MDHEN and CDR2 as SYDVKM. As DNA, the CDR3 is TGTGCCAGCAGACCACACCAAGAAACCAATGAGCAGTTCTTC. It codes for CASRPHQETNEQFF.

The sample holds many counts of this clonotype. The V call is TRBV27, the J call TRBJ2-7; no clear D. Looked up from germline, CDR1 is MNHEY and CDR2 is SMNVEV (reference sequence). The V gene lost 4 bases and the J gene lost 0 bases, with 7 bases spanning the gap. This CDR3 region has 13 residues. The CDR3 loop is CASSSTYSYEQYF. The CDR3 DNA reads TGTGCCAGCAGTTCCACGTACTCCTACGAGCAGTACTTC.

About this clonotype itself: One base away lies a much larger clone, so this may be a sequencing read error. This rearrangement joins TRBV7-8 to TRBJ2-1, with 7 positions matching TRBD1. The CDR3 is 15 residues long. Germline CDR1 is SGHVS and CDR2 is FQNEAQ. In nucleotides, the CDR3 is TGTGCCAGCAGCTTAAACAGGGGCAGTTCATCGGAGCAGCTCTTC. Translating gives CASSLNRGSSSEQLF.

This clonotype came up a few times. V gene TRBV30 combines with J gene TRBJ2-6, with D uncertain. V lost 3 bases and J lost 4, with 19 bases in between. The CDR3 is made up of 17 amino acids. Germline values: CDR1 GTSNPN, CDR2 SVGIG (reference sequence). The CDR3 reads CAWRPLRGVQGANVLTF. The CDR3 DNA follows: TGTGCCTGGAGACCCTTACGTGGGGTGCAAGGGGCCAACGTCCTGACTTTC.

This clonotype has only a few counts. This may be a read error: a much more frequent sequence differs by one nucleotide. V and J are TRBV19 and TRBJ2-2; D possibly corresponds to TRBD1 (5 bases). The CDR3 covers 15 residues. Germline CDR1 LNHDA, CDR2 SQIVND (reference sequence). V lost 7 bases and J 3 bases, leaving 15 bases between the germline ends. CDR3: CASTQVETDTGELFF. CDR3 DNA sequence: TGTGCCAGTACCCAAGTCGAGACAGACACCGGGGAGCTGTTTTTT.

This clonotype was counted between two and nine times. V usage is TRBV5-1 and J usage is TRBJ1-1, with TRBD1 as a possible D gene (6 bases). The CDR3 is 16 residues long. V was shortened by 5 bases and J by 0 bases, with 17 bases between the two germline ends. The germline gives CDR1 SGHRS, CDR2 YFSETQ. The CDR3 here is CASSLAGVRVNTEAFF. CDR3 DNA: TGCGCCAGCAGTCTTGCAGGGGTGCGGGTGAACACTGAAGCTTTCTTT.

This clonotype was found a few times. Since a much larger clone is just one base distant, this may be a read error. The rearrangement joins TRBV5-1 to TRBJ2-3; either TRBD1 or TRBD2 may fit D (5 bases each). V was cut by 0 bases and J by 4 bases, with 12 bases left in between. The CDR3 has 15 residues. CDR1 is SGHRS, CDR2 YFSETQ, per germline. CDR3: CASSLVGTPPDTQYF. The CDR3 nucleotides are TGCGCCAGCAGCTTGGTTGGGACCCCTCCAGATACGCAGTATTTT.

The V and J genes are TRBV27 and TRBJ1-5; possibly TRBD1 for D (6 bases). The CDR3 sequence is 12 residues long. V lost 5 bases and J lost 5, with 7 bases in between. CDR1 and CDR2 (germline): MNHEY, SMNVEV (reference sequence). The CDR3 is CASSKGDQPQHF. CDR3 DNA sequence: TGTGCCAGCAGTAAGGGGGATCAGCCCCAGCATTTT.

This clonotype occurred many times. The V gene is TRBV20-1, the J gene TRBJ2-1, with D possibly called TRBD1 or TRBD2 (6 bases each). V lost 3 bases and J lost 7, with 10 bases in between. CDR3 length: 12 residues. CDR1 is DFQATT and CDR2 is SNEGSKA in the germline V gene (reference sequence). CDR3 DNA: TGCAGTGCTAGTTGGAGGGGGAATGAGCAGTTCTTC. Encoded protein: CSASWRGNEQFF.